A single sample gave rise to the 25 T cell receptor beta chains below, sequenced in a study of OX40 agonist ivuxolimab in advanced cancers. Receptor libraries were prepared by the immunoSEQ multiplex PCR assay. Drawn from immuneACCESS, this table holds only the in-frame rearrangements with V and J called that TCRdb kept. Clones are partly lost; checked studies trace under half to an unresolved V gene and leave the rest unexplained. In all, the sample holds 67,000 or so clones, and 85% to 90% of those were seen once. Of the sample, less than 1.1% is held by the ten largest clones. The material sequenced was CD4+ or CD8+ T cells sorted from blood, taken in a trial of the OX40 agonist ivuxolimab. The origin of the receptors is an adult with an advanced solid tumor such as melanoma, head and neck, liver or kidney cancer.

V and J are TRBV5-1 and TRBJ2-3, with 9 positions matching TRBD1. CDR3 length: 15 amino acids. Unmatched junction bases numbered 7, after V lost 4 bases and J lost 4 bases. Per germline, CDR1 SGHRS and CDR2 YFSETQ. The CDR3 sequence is CASSVRDREPDTQYF. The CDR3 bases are TGCGCCAGCAGCGTCCGGGACAGGGAGCCAGATACGCAGTATTTT.

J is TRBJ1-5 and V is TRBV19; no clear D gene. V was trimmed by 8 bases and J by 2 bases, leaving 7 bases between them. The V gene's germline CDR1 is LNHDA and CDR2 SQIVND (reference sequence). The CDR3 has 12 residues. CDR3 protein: CASLMGNQPQHF. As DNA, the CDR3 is TGTGCCAGTCTGATGGGCAATCAGCCCCAGCATTTT.

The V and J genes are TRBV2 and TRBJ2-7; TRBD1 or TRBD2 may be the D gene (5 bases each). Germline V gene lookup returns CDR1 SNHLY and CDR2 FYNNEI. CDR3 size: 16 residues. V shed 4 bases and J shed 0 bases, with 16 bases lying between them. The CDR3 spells CASSGGSGIDSYEQYF. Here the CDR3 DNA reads TGTGCCAGCAGTGGGGGGAGTGGCATTGACTCCTACGAGCAGTACTTC.

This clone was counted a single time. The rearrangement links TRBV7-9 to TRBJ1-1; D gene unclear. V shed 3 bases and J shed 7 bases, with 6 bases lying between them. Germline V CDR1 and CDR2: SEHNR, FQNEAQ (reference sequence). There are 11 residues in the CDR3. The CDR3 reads CASSFQGEAFF. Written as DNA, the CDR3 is TGTGCCAGCAGCTTCCAAGGTGAAGCTTTCTTT.

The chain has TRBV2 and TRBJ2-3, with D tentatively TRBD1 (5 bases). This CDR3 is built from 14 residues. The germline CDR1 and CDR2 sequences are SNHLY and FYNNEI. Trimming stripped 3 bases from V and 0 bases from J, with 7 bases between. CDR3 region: CASSEAGSTDTQYF. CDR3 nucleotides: TGTGCCAGCAGTGAGGCAGGGAGCACAGATACGCAGTATTTT.

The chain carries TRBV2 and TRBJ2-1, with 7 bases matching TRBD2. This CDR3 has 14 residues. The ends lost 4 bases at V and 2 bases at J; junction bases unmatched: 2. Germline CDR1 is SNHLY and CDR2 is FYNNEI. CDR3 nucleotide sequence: TGTGCCAGCAGTGTAGGACTAGCCTACAATGAGCAGTTCTTC. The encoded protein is CASSVGLAYNEQFF.

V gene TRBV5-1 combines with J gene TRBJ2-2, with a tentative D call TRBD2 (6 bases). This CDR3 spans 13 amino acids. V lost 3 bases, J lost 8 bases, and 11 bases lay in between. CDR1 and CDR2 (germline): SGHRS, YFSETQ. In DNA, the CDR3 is TGCGCCAGCAGCTGGGACTCCAGGGGGGAGCTGTTTTTT. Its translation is CASSWDSRGELFF. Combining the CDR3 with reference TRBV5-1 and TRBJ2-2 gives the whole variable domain KAGVTQTPRYLIKTRGQQVTLSCSPISGHRSVSWYQQTPGQGLQFLFEYFSETQRNKGNFPGRFSGRQFSNSRSEMNVSTLELGDSALYLCASSWDSRGELFFGEGSRLTVL.

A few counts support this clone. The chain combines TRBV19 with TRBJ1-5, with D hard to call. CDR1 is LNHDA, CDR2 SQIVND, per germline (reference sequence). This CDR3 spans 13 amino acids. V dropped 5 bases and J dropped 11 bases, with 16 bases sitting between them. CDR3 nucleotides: TGTGCCAGTAGTTCACCGGTAATCATGGCCCAGCATTTT. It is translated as CASSSPVIMAQHF.

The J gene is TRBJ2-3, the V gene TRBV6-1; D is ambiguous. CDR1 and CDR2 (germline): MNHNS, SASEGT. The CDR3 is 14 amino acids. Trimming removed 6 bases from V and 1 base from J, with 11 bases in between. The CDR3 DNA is TGTGCCAGCAGCCGCCAGGCGGGCACAGATACGCAGTATTTT. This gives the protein CASSRQAGTDTQYF.

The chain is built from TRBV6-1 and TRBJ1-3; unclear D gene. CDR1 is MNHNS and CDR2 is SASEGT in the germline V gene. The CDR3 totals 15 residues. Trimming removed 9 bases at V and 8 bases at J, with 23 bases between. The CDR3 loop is CASRIRDIPSDTIYF. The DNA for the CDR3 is TGTGCCAGTCGGATCCGAGATATACCGTCGGACACCATATATTTT.

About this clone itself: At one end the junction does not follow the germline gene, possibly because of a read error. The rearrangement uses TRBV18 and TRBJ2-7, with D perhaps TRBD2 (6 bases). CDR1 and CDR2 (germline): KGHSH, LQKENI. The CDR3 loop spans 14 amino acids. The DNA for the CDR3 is TGTGCCAGCTCACCACCGGGACTCTCCAACGAGCAGTACTTC. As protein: CASSPPGLSNEQYF.

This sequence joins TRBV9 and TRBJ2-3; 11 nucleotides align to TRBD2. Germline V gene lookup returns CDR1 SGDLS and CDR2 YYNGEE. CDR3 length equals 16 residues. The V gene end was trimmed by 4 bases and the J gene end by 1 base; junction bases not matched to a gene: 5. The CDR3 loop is CASSSRLAGRTDTQYF. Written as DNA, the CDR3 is TGTGCCAGCAGCTCAAGACTAGCGGGGCGCACAGATACGCAGTATTTT.

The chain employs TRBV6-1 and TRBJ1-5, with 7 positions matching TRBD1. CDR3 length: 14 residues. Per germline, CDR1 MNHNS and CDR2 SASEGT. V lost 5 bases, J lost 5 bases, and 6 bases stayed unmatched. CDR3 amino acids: CASSPQGRDQPQHF. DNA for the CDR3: TGTGCCAGCAGTCCACAGGGGAGGGATCAGCCCCAGCATTTT.

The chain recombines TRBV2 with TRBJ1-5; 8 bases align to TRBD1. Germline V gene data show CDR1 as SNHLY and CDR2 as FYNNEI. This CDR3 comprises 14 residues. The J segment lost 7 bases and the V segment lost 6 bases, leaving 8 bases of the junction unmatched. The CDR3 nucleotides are TGTGCCAGCAGCACGGACAGGGCCGGGCAGCCCCAGCATTTT. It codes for CASSTDRAGQPQHF.

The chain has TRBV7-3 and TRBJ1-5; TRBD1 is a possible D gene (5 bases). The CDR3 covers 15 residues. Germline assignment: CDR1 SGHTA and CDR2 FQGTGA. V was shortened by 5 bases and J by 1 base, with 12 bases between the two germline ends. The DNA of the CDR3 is TGTGCCAGCAGCCTAGACGGGGCCAGCAATCAGCCCCAGCATTTT. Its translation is CASSLDGASNQPQHF.

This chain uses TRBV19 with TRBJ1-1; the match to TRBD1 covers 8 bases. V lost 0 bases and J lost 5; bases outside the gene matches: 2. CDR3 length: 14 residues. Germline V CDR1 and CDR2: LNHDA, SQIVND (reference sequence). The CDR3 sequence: CASSIDRGLTEAFF. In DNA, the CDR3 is TGTGCCAGTAGTATAGACAGGGGGCTTACTGAAGCTTTCTTT.

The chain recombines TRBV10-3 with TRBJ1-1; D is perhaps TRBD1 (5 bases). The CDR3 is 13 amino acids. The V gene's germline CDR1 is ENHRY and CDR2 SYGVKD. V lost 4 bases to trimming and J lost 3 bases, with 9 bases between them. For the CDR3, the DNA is TGTGCCATCAGTGCCCCGGGGGACACTGAAGCTTTCTTT. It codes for CAISAPGDTEAFF.

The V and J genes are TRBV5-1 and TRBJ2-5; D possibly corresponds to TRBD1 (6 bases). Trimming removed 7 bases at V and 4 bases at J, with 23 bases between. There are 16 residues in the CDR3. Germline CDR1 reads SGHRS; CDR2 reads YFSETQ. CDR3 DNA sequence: TGCGCCAGCCGACCCAGAGGGGGTCAGGGGCGAGAGACCCAGTACTTC. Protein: CASRPRGGQGRETQYF.

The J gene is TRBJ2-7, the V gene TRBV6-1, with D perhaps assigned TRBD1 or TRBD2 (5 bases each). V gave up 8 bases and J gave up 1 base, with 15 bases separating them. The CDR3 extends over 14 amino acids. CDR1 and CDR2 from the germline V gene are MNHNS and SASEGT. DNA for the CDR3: TGTGCCAGCCGTCCTCAGGGAGCATCCTACGAGCAGTACTTC. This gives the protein CASRPQGASYEQYF.

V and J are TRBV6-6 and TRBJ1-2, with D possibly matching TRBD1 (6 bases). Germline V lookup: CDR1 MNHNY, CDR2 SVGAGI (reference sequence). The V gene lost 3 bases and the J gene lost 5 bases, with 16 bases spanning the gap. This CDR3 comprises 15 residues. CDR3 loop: CASSYGGGRDYGYTF. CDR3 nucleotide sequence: TGTGCCAGCAGTTATGGGGGCGGCCGCGATTATGGCTACACCTTC.

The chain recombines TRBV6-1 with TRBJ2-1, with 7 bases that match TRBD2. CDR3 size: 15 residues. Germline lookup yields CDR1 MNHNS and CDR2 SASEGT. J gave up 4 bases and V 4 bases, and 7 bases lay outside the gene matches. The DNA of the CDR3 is TGTGCCAGCAGTGGGGAGGGGACCGCTTACAATGAGCAGTTCTTC. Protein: CASSGEGTAYNEQFF.

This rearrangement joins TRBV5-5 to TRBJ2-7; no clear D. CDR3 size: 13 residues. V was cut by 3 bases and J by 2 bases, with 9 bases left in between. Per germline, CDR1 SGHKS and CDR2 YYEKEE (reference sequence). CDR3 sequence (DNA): TGTGCCAGCAGCTCCGAGATCGCCTACGAGCAGTACTTC. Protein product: CASSSEIAYEQYF.

The CDR3 loop is CASSLRVGAGGQSNEQFF. The CDR3 nucleotides are TGTGCCAGCAGCTTAAGGGTTGGGGCGGGAGGCCAATCCAATGAGCAGTTCTTC. The chain combines TRBV7-3 with TRBJ2-1, with 8 bases aligning to TRBD2. V shed 1 base, J shed 6 bases, and the junction held 14 bases outside the gene matches. Germline V gene data show CDR1 as SGHTA and CDR2 as FQGTGA. The CDR3 contains 18 residues.

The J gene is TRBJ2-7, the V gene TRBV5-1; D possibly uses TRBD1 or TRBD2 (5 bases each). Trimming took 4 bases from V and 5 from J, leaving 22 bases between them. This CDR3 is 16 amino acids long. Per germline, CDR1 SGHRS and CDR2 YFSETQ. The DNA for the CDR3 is TGCGCCAGCAGCCCCCCGGGGCAGGTGGCCGTTAACGAGCAGTACTTC. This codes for CASSPPGQVAVNEQYF.

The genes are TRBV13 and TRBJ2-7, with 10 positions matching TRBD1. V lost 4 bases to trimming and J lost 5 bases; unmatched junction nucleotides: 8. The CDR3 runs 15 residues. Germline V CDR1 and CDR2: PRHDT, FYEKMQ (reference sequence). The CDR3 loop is CASSSRDRGLHEQYF. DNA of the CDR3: TGTGCCAGCAGCTCCCGGGACAGGGGTCTCCACGAGCAGTACTTC.